This TCR beta chain comes out of a study of T-cell reconstitution after alpha-beta-depleted transplantation in children. This sample's TCRbeta library carried unique molecular identifier barcodes. TCRdb called the PCR reads again in MiXCR, with one record for every CDR3 protein. The sample includes approximately 230,000 distinct CDR3 sequences, 20% to 30% of them seen just once. In germline, CDR1 is SGHVS, CDR2 FNYEAQ. Unmatched junction bases numbered 8, after V lost 1 base and J lost 1 base. The length of the CDR3 is 17 residues. The TCR comes from a female patient aged 2 to 10 who had a stem cell transplant for congenital amegakaryocytic thrombocytopenia, so the T cells may come from the graft donor. The gene calls are TRBV7-6 and TRBJ2-3; 7 nucleotides match TRBD1. Here the sequenced sample was PBMCs, mostly from graft donor cells, taken 360 days after TCRalphabeta/CD19-depleted stem cell transplant. In DNA form, the CDR3 reads TGTGCCAGCAGCTTAGTAACCCCCACAGGGGGCACAGATACGCAGTATTTT. Amino acids: CASSLVTPTGGTDTQYF.